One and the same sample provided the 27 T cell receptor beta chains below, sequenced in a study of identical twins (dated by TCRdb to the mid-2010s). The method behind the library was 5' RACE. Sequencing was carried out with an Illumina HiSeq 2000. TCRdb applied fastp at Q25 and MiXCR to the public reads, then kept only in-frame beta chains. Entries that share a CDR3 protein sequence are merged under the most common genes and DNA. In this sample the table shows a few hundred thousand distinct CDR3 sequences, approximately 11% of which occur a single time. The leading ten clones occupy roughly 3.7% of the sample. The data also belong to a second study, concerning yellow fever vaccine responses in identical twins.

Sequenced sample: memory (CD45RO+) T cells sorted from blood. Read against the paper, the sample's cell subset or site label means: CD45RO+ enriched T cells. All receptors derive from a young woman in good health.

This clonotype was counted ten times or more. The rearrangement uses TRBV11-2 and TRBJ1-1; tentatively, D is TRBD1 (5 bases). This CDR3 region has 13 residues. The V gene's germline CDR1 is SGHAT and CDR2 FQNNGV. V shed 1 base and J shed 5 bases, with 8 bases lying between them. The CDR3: CASSLVGGTEAFF. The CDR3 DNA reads TGTGCCAGCAGCTTAGTCGGGGGAACTGAAGCTTTCTTT.

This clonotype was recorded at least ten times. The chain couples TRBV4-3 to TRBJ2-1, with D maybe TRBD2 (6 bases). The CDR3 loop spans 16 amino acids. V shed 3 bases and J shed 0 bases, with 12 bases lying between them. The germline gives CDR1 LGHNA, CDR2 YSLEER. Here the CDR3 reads CASSHDGGRSYNEQFF. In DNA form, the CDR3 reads TGCGCCAGCAGCCATGATGGAGGGCGCTCCTACAATGAGCAGTTCTTC.

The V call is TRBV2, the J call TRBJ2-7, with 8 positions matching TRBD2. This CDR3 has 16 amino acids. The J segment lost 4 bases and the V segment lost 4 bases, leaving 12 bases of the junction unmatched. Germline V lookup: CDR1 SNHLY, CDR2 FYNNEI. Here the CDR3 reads CASSGTSRVIGYEQYF. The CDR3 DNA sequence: TGTGCCAGCAGTGGGACTAGCCGGGTGATCGGGTACGAGCAGTACTTC.

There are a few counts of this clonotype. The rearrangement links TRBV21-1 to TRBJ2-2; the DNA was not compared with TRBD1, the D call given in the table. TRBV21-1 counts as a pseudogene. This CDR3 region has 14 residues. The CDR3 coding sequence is TGTGCCAGCAGCAAAGGACAGGTCACCGGGGAGCTGTTTTTT. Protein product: CASSKGQVTGELFF.

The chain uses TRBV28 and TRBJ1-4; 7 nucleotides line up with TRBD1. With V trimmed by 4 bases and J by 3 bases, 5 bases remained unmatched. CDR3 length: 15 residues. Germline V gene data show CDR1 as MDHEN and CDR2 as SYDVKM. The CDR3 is CASSSRDSSNEKLFF. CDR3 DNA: TGTGCCAGCAGTTCCCGGGACAGTTCTAATGAAAAACTGTTTTTT.

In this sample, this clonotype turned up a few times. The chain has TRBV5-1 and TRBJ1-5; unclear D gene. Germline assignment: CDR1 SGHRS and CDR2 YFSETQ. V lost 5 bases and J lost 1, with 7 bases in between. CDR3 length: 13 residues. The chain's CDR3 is CASSTLSNQPQHF. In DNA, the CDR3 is TGCGCCAGCAGTACCTTGAGCAATCAGCCCCAGCATTTT.

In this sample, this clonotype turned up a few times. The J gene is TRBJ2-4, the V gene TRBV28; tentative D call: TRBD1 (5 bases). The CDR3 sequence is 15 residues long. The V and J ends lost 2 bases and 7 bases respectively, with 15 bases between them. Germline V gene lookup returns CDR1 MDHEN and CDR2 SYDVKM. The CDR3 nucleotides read TGTGCCAGCAGTTTACCGTCTCCAGGGAAGAACATTCAGTACTTC. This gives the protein CASSLPSPGKNIQYF. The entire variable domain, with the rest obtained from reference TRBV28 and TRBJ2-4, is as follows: DVKVTQSSRYLVKRTGEKVFLECVQDMDHENMFWYRQDPGLGLRLIYFSYDVKMKEKGDIPEGYSVSREKKERFSLILESASTNQTSMYLCASSLPSPGKNIQYFGAGTRLSVL.

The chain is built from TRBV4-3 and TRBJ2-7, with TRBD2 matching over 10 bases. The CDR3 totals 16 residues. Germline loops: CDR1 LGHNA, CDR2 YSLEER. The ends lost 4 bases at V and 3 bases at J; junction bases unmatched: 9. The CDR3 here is CASSPTSGKSSYEQYF. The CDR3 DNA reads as TGCGCCAGCAGCCCTACTAGCGGGAAATCCAGCTACGAGCAGTACTTC.

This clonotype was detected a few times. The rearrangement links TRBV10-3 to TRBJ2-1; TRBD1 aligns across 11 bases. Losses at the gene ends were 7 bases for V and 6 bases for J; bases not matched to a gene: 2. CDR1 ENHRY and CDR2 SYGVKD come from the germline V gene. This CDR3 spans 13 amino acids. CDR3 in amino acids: CAITGTGGNEQFF. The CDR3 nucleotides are TGTGCCATCACCGGGACAGGGGGCAATGAGCAGTTCTTC.

CDR3 residues: CATRPTQHTGELFF. In nucleotides, the CDR3 is TGTGCCACCAGACCTACGCAGCACACCGGGGAGCTGTTTTTT. The J gene is TRBJ2-2, the V gene TRBV15; D not certain. The CDR3 totals 14 residues. Looked up from germline, CDR1 is LNHNV and CDR2 is YYDKDF (reference sequence). V lost 6 bases to trimming and J lost 3 bases, with 11 bases between them.

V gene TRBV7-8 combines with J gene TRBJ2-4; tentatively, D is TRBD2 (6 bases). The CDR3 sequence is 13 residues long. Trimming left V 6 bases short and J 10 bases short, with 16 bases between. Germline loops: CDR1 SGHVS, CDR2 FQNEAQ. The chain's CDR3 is CASSKTGGRIQYF. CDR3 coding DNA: TGTGCCAGCAGTAAAACCGGGGGAAGGATTCAGTACTTC.

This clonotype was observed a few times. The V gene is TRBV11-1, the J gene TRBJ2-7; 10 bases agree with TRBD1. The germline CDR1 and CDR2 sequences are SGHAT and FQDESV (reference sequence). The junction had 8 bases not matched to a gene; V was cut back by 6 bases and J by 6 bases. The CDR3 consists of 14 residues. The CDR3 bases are TGTGCCAGCAGTCGCGGACAGGGGGTGCGCGAGCAGTACTTC. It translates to CASSRGQGVREQYF.

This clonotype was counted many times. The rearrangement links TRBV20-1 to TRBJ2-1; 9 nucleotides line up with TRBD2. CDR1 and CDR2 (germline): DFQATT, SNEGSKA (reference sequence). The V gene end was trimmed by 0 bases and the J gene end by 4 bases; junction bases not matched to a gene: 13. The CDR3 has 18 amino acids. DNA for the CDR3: TGCAGTGCTAGAGATCCTTTCGGTAGCGGGAGTTTGTACAATGAGCAGTTCTTC. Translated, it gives CSARDPFGSGSLYNEQFF.

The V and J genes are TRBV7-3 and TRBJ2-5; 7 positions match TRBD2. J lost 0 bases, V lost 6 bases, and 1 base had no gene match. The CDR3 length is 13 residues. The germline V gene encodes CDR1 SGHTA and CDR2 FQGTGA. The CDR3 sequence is CASRGTNQETQYF. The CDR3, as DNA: TGTGCCAGCAGGGGGACTAACCAAGAGACCCAGTACTTC.

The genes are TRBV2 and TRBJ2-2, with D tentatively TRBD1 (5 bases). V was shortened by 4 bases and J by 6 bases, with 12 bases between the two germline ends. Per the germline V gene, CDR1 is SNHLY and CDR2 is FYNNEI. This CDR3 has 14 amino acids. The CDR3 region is CASSVEQGPGELFF. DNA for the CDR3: TGTGCCAGCAGTGTCGAGCAGGGCCCCGGGGAGCTGTTTTTT.

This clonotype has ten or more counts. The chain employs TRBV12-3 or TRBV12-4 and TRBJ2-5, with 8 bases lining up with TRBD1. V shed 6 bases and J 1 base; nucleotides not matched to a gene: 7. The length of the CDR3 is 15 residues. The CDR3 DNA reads TGTGCCAGCAGCCCGAGAGGACAGGGCCAAGAGACCCAGTACTTC. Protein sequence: CASSPRGQGQETQYF.

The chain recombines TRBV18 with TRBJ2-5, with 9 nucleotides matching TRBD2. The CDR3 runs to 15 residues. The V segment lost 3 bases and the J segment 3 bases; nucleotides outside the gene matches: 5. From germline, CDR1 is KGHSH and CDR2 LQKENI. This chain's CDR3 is CASSPRLAAEETQYF. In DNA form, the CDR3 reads TGTGCCAGCTCACCGCGACTAGCGGCAGAAGAGACCCAGTACTTC.

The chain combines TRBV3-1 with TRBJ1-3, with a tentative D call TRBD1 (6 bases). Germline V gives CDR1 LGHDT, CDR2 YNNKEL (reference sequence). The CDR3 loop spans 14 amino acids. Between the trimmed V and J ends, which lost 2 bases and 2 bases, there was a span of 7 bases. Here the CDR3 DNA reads TGTGCCAGCAGCCAAAAGGGGGCTGGAAACACCATATATTTT. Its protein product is CASSQKGAGNTIYF.

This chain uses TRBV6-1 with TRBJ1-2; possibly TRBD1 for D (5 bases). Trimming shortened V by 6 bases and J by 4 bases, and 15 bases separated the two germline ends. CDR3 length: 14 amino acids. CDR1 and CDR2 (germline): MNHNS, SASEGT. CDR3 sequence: CASRGFGQGYGYTF. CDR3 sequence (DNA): TGTGCCAGCAGGGGGTTCGGGCAGGGCTATGGCTACACCTTC.

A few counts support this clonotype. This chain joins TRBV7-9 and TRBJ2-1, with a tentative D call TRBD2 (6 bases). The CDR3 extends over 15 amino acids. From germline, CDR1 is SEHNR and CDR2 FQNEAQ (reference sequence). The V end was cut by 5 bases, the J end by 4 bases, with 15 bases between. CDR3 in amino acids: CASSDGSVGYNEQFF. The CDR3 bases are TGTGCCAGCAGCGACGGGAGTGTGGGTTACAATGAGCAGTTCTTC.

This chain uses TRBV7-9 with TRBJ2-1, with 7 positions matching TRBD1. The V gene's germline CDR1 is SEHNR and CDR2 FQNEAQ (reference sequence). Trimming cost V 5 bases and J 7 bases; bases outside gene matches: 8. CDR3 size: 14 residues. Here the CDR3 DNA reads TGTGCCAGCAGCCTCACAGGGGTCAGTAATGAGCAGTTCTTC. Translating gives CASSLTGVSNEQFF.

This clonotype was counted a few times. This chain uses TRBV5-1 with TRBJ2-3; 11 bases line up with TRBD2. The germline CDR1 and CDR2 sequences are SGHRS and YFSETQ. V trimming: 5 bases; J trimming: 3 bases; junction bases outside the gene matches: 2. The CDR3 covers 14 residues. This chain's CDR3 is CASRLAGETDTQYF. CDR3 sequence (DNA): TGCGCCAGCAGACTAGCGGGAGAAACAGATACGCAGTATTTT. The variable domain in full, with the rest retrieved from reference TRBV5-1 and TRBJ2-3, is KAGVTQTPRYLIKTRGQQVTLSCSPISGHRSVSWYQQTPGQGLQFLFEYFSETQRNKGNFPGRFSGRQFSNSRSEMNVSTLELGDSALYLCASRLAGETDTQYFGPGTRLTVL.

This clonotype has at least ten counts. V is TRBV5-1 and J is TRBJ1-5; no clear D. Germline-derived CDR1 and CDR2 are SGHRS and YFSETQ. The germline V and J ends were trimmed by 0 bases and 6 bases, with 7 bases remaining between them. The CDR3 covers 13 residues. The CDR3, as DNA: TGCGCCAGCAGCTTGGACGGAGGTCAGCCCCAGCATTTT. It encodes CASSLDGGQPQHF. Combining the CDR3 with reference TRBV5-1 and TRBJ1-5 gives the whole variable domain KAGVTQTPRYLIKTRGQQVTLSCSPISGHRSVSWYQQTPGQGLQFLFEYFSETQRNKGNFPGRFSGRQFSNSRSEMNVSTLELGDSALYLCASSLDGGQPQHFGDGTRLSIL.

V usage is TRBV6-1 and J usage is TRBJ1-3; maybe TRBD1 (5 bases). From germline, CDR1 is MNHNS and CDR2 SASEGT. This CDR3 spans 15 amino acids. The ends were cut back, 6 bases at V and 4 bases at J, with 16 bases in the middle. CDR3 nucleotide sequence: TGTGCCAGCAGCCCCTCCCGACCAGGGGGAAACACCATATATTTT. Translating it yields CASSPSRPGGNTIYF.

The CDR3 DNA follows: TGCGCCAGCAGCTTACGGGGACTAGCGGGGCCGAACACCGGGGAGCTGTTTTTT. Its protein product is CASSLRGLAGPNTGELFF. The J gene is TRBJ2-2, the V gene TRBV5-1, with 13 bases that match TRBD2. CDR3 size: 18 residues. Trimming removed 2 bases from V and 0 bases from J; junction bases left unmatched: 4. The germline CDR1 and CDR2 sequences are SGHRS and YFSETQ. Based on the CDR3 plus reference TRBV5-1 and TRBJ2-2, the full variable domain is KAGVTQTPRYLIKTRGQQVTLSCSPISGHRSVSWYQQTPGQGLQFLFEYFSETQRNKGNFPGRFSGRQFSNSRSEMNVSTLELGDSALYLCASSLRGLAGPNTGELFFGEGSRLTVL.

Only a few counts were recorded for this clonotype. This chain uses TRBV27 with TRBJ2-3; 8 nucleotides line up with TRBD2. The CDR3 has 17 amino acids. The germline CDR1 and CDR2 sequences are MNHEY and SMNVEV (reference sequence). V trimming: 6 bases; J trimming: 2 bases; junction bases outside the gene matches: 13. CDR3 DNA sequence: TGTGCCAGCAGGGGGGATGGGATAGCGGGATACACAGATACGCAGTATTTT. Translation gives CASRGDGIAGYTDTQYF.

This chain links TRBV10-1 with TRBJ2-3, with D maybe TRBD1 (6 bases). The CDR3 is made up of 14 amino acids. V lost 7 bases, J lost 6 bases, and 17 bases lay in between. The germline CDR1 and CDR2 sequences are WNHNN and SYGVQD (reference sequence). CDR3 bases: TGCGCCAGCACCGACCCAGGGGTGGCGGATACGCAGTATTTT. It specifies CASTDPGVADTQYF.